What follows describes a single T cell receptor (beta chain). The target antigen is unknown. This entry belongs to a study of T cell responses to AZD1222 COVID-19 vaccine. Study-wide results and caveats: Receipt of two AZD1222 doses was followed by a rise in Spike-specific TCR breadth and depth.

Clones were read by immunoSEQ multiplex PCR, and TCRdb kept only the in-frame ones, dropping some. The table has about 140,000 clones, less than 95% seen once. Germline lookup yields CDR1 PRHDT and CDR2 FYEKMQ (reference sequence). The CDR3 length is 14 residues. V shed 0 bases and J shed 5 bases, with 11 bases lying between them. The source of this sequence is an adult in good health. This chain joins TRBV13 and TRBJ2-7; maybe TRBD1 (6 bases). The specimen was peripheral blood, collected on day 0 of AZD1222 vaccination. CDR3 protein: CASSLGTGKDEQYF. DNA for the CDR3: TGTGCCAGCAGCTTAGGCACAGGGAAGGACGAGCAGTACTTC.